This T cell receptor beta chain comes out of a study of a mutant IDH1 vaccine in newly diagnosed glioma. This CDR3 region has 13 residues. Germline CDR1 and CDR2: SEHNR and FQNEAQ (reference sequence). V lost 4 bases and J lost 4, with 9 bases in between. Profiling relied on immunoSEQ multiplex PCR, and the TCRdb table lists in-frame clones only, not all of them. The data contain about 40,000 clones, roughly 84% of them seen just once; the ten biggest clones take up under 2.5%. Worth noting for this clone: Its specificity is unknown.

Time point of the sample: week 11, during vaccination. Each dose of the vaccine consisted of 300 ug of mutant IDH1 20-mer peptide, with topical imiquimod. Donors had new IDH1-mutant astrocytomas of WHO grade 3 or 4 (ATRX-lost). The rearrangement uses TRBV7-9 and TRBJ2-3; a weak D match, TRBD1 (5 bases). The sample was PBMCs, taken from a glioma patient whose treatment included an IDH1 peptide vaccine. This receptor was identified in a man aged 40-49 years with glioma. CDR3 region: CASSSRAPDTQYF. Here the CDR3 DNA reads TGTGCCAGCAGCTCCAGGGCCCCAGATACGCAGTATTTT.